This T cell receptor (beta chain) came from a study of T cells in localized non-small cell lung cancer. Profiled with immunoSEQ multiplex PCR; TCRdb holds only in-frame clones, not every one. Here the sample spans under 20,000 clones, approximately 90% being singletons. Per germline, CDR1 SGHDT and CDR2 YYEEEE. Germline trimming cut 5 bases from V and 0 bases from J; bases unmatched to any gene: 6. The CDR3 extends over 16 amino acids. This chain connects TRBV5-6 to TRBJ1-3, with 9 bases identical to TRBD1. The sequenced sample was peripheral blood, obtained before any cancer treatment. The TCR sequence derives from a man aged 35 to 69 with stage I lung adenocarcinoma. CDR3 sequence reads: CASSTGTGISGNTIYF. CDR3 DNA sequence: TGTGCCAGCAGTACCGGGACAGGGATCTCTGGAAACACCATATATTTT.